The 5 T cell receptor beta chains below come from one sample, sequenced in a study of T cell clonotyping in hematopoietic cell transplantation. Here immunoSEQ multiplex PCR was the method, and the copy in TCRdb shows in-frame clones only, minus some. Of about 19,000 clones listed, roughly 80% are singletons. The time point denotes: recipient sample about 28 days before transplant, after cytoreduction. The specimen was peripheral blood mononuclear cells, collected before stem cell transplant. The receptors originated from a man aged 55 to 70 with acute myeloid leukemia. Some clones in this sample may be carry-over from other donors' samples.

The chain has TRBV4-3 and TRBJ2-3, with TRBD2 matching 8 bases. There are 15 residues in the CDR3. Germline values: CDR1 LGHNA, CDR2 YSLEER. J was trimmed by 0 bases and V by 3 bases; bases with no gene match: 2. CDR3 loop: CASSQGGGSTDTQYF. The CDR3 DNA reads as TGCGCCAGCAGCCAGGGCGGGGGGAGCACAGATACGCAGTATTTT.

This rearrangement joins TRBV27 to TRBJ1-6; the D is unclear. In germline, CDR1 is MNHEY, CDR2 SMNVEV (reference sequence). The CDR3 contains 17 residues. Trimming removed 3 bases at V and 0 bases at J, with 12 bases between. This chain's CDR3 is CASSFRQASSYNSPLHF. For the CDR3, the DNA is TGTGCCAGCAGTTTCAGGCAGGCAAGCTCCTATAATTCACCCCTCCACTTT.

This chain links TRBV4-3 with TRBJ2-7; unclear D gene. The germline gives CDR1 LGHNA, CDR2 YSLEER. The CDR3 is 13 residues long. The V and J ends lost 0 bases and 6 bases respectively, with 9 bases between them. The CDR3 spells CASSQESWGEQYF. CDR3 nucleotides: TGCGCCAGCAGCCAAGAGTCGTGGGGCGAGCAGTACTTC.

The rearrangement uses TRBV6-5 and TRBJ2-2; D uncertain. This CDR3 contains 16 residues. V lost 0 bases and J 3 bases, leaving 11 bases between the germline ends. Germline V gives CDR1 MNHEY, CDR2 SVGAGI. This CDR3 is CASSYSSVLDTGELFF. The CDR3 nucleotides read TGTGCCAGCAGTTACTCGTCGGTTTTAGACACCGGGGAGCTGTTTTTT.

This sequence joins TRBV29-1 and TRBJ1-5; D is uncertain. With 7 bases removed from V and 0 bases from J, the gap between germline ends came to 10 bases. Germline CDR1 SQVTM, CDR2 ANQGSEA. The CDR3 has 13 residues. The CDR3 is CSALIYSNQPQHF. The CDR3 DNA sequence: TGCAGCGCCTTGATCTATAGCAATCAGCCCCAGCATTTT.